A single sample gave rise to the 15 T cell receptor beta chains below, sequenced in a study of PD-1 blockade in classical Hodgkin lymphoma. There was relapse after autologous stem cell transplantation in every patient, and there was variation in brentuximab vedotin exposure. The repertoire was sequenced with immunoSEQ multiplex PCR; TCRdb's copy has only in-frame clones and lacks some. The sample has about 110,000 clones, 70% to 90% seen once. Sequenced material: peripheral blood mononuclear cells (PBMCs), taken before the second cycle of nivolumab. These receptors originate from a human donor with classical Hodgkin lymphoma.

This sequence joins TRBV19 and TRBJ2-1, with a weak D call TRBD2 (6 bases). The CDR3 loop spans 14 amino acids. The germline V gene has CDR1 LNHDA and CDR2 SQIVND (reference sequence). Trimming left V 5 bases short and J 3 bases short, with 11 bases between. CDR3 in amino acids: CASSWDGGYNEQFF. The CDR3 DNA reads as TGTGCCAGTAGTTGGGACGGGGGCTACAATGAGCAGTTCTTC.

The rearrangement uses TRBV18 and TRBJ1-5; D is possibly TRBD1 (5 bases). Germline lookup yields CDR1 KGHSH and CDR2 LQKENI. This CDR3 contains 16 residues. V was cut by 4 bases and J by 1 base, with 14 bases left in between. CDR3 bases: TGTGCCAGCTCACTCCAGGGAGTGGGGAGCAATCAGCCCCAGCATTTT. Translation gives CASSLQGVGSNQPQHF.

The chain is built from TRBV2 and TRBJ2-5; D is tentatively TRBD1 or TRBD2 (5 bases each). Trimming removed 3 bases at V and 3 bases at J, with 17 bases between. CDR3 length: 16 amino acids. Per germline, CDR1 SNHLY and CDR2 FYNNEI. Here the CDR3 DNA reads TGTGCCAGCAGTGACGAGACGGTGGGGGAAGAAGAGACCCAGTACTTC. Its translation is CASSDETVGEEETQYF.

The chain carries TRBV6-4 and TRBJ1-2, with a possible D match to TRBD1 (5 bases). Germline CDR1 is MRHNA and CDR2 is SNTAGT. The CDR3 runs to 15 residues. V gave up 6 bases and J gave up 8 bases, with 22 bases separating them. The CDR3, as DNA: TGTGCCAGCAGCGAACAAGGGACGGGGGGAGAGGGCTACACCTTC. Its protein product is CASSEQGTGGEGYTF.

This clone was recorded once. The chain has TRBV19 and TRBJ2-1, with D perhaps matching TRBD2 (6 bases). This CDR3 contains 14 residues. In germline, CDR1 is LNHDA, CDR2 SQIVND (reference sequence). The V end lost 7 bases, the J end lost 7 bases, and 17 bases lay between the germline ends. CDR3 in DNA: TGTGCCAGTACCTGGGGCGGGGCACGGAATGAGCAGTTCTTC. Encoded protein: CASTWGGARNEQFF.

J is TRBJ2-2 and V is TRBV5-6; 7 nucleotides match TRBD1. CDR1 and CDR2 (germline): SGHDT, YYEEEE. The CDR3 runs 16 residues. Losses at the gene ends were 5 bases for V and 0 bases for J; bases not matched to a gene: 7. CDR3 loop: CASSPTGETNTGELFF. CDR3 DNA sequence: TGTGCCAGCAGTCCTACAGGGGAAACGAACACCGGGGAGCTGTTTTTT. Looking up the rest from reference TRBV5-6 and TRBJ2-2 gives the full variable domain: DAGVTQSPTHLIKTRGQQVTLRCSPKSGHDTVSWYQQALGQGPQFIFQYYEEEERQRGNFPDRFSGHQFPNYSSELNVNALLLGDSALYLCASSPTGETNTGELFFGEGSRLTVL.

J is TRBJ2-5 and V is TRBV6-5; 10 bases agree with TRBD1. The germline CDR1 and CDR2 sequences are MNHEY and SVGAGI. Unmatched junction bases numbered 0, after V lost 4 bases and J lost 4 bases. This CDR3 is built from 13 residues. The DNA for the CDR3 is TGTGCCAGCAGTTGGACAGGGGGAGAGACCCAGTACTTC. It is translated as CASSWTGGETQYF.

The rearrangement links TRBV11-2 to TRBJ2-1, with TRBD2 matching over 8 bases. The CDR3 is made up of 17 amino acids. Germline-derived CDR1 and CDR2 are SGHAT and FQNNGV. V shed 5 bases and J 1 base; nucleotides not matched to a gene: 10. The CDR3 DNA is TGTGCCAGCAGCCACCGAATAGCGGGATATTCCTACAATGAGCAGTTCTTC. This gives the protein CASSHRIAGYSYNEQFF.

The chain employs TRBV28 and TRBJ1-4; TRBD1 aligns across 11 bases. After removal of 5 bases from V and 7 bases from J, the junction contained 15 bases not matched to a gene. Germline V gene lookup returns CDR1 MDHEN and CDR2 SYDVKM. The CDR3 runs to 18 residues. CDR3 DNA: TGTGCCAGCAGTCCCTTGGGGACAGGGGGAATCTTTGGTGAAAAACTGTTTTTT. Its translation is CASSPLGTGGIFGEKLFF.

The chain links TRBV28 to TRBJ2-6; no reliable D call. The CDR3 loop spans 14 amino acids. Trimming left V 4 bases short and J 0 bases short, with 4 bases between. Germline CDR1 MDHEN, CDR2 SYDVKM. In DNA, the CDR3 is TGTGCCAGCAGTTCCAGCTCTGGGGCCAACGTCCTGACTTTC. Amino acid sequence: CASSSSSGANVLTF.

The genes are TRBV6-1 and TRBJ2-5; D is unclear. Germline V CDR1 and CDR2: MNHNS, SASEGT. V was cut by 0 bases and J by 2 bases, with 10 bases left in between. This CDR3 spans 15 amino acids. The CDR3 sequence is CASSEAFLKQETQYF. CDR3 DNA: TGTGCCAGCAGTGAAGCGTTCCTGAAACAAGAGACCCAGTACTTC.

The V gene is TRBV10-2, the J gene TRBJ1-3; D remains unclear. The CDR3 totals 15 residues. CDR1 is WSHSY, CDR2 SAAADI, per germline. The ends were cut back, 6 bases at V and 3 bases at J, with 15 bases in the middle. The CDR3 sequence is CASRGRSGNGNTIYF. As DNA, the CDR3 is TGCGCCAGCAGGGGCCGGTCGGGAAATGGAAACACCATATATTTT.

This rearrangement joins TRBV7-9 to TRBJ1-1; D ambiguous. The CDR3 contains 19 residues. The V end lost 6 bases, the J end lost 0 bases, and 26 bases lay between the germline ends. Germline V lookup: CDR1 SEHNR, CDR2 FQNEAQ (reference sequence). The CDR3 bases are TGTGCCAGCAGTTTCCCCGGGGTAAGCCGGCCCCCTATGAACACTGAAGCTTTCTTT. Protein sequence: CASSFPGVSRPPMNTEAFF.

The V gene is TRBV28, the J gene TRBJ2-3; maybe TRBD1 (6 bases). Trimming pared 2 bases from V and 1 base from J, leaving 13 bases between. This CDR3 contains 16 residues. Germline V gene data show CDR1 as MDHEN and CDR2 as SYDVKM. The CDR3 loop reads CASSLTGGRGTDTQYF. The CDR3 nucleotides are TGTGCCAGCAGTTTAACTGGGGGCCGAGGCACAGATACGCAGTATTTT.

In its sample, this clone was seen once. J is TRBJ2-3 and V is TRBV6-5, with TRBD2 identical over 13 bases. The germline gives CDR1 MNHEY, CDR2 SVGAGI. V trimming: 7 bases; J trimming: 4 bases; junction bases outside the gene matches: 5. The CDR3 spans 15 residues. CDR3 DNA: TGTGCCAGCACTGGACTAGCGGGAGCGGCAGATACGCAGTATTTT. This codes for CASTGLAGAADTQYF.